A single sample gave rise to the 27 T cell receptor beta chains below, sequenced in a study of T cell responses to AZD1222 COVID-19 vaccine. Profiled with immunoSEQ multiplex PCR; TCRdb holds only in-frame clones, not every one. This repertoire shows fewer than 120,000 clones, roughly 92% found once; its top ten account for 2% to 3%. The specimen comprised peripheral blood, sampled 28 days after the second AZD1222 dose. These receptor sequences come from an adult who received the AZD1222 COVID-19 vaccine.

V and J are TRBV7-9 and TRBJ2-6; D perhaps matches TRBD1 (6 bases). This CDR3 region has 17 residues. V lost 5 bases to trimming and J lost 0 bases, with 14 bases between them. Germline CDR1 and CDR2: SEHNR and FQNEAQ (reference sequence). The CDR3 DNA follows: TGTGCCAGCAGCGTACAGGGAGTCACCTCTGGGGCCAACGTCCTGACTTTC. Residues: CASSVQGVTSGANVLTF.

The chain carries TRBV6-5 and TRBJ1-2; D gene unclear. The CDR3 has 13 residues. The V gene lost 7 bases and the J gene lost 0 bases, with 9 bases spanning the gap. The germline V gene has CDR1 MNHEY and CDR2 SVGAGI. DNA of the CDR3: TGTGCCAGCAAAGTGACGACTAACTATGGCTACACCTTC. Residues: CASKVTTNYGYTF.

The gene calls are TRBV28 and TRBJ1-1, with 11 bases aligning to TRBD1. Trimming at V came to 8 bases and at J to 5 bases, leaving 7 bases not matched to a gene. The CDR3 contains 14 residues. Germline V gene data show CDR1 as MDHEN and CDR2 as SYDVKM. This CDR3 reads CASWTGGRGTEAFF. CDR3 coding DNA: TGTGCCAGCTGGACAGGGGGCAGGGGAACTGAAGCTTTCTTT.

The CDR3: CASSVGPALYEQYF. CDR3 coding DNA: TGTGCCAGCAGCGTAGGCCCAGCCCTCTACGAGCAGTACTTC. The chain recombines TRBV9 with TRBJ2-7; D gene uncertain. Germline V CDR1 and CDR2: SGDLS, YYNGEE. V shed 0 bases and J shed 3 bases, with 10 bases lying between them. CDR3 length equals 14 residues.

CDR3 DNA sequence: TGTGCCACCCAAGGTACCTTAGCGGGGGGGCCGCCATTCCAAGAGACCCAGTACTTC. It specifies CATQGTLAGGPPFQETQYF. V and J are TRBV9 and TRBJ2-5; TRBD2 matches at 11 bases. Germline V lookup: CDR1 SGDLS, CDR2 YYNGEE. Germline trimming cut 9 bases from V and 1 base from J; bases unmatched to any gene: 20. The CDR3 is made up of 19 amino acids.

The rearrangement joins TRBV2 to TRBJ1-1; D perhaps matches TRBD1 (6 bases). V lost 5 bases and J 0 bases, leaving 13 bases between the germline ends. Germline loops: CDR1 SNHLY, CDR2 FYNNEI. CDR3 length: 15 residues. This chain's CDR3 is CASSSRQVMNTEAFF. The CDR3 region has the DNA TGTGCCAGCAGTTCTCGACAGGTTATGAACACTGAAGCTTTCTTT.

The V and J genes are TRBV5-6 and TRBJ1-5; unclear D gene. This CDR3 is 13 amino acids long. Germline CDR1 and CDR2: SGHDT and YYEEEE. Trimming stripped 5 bases from V and 3 bases from J, with 9 bases between. The CDR3 spells CASSFGVNQPQHF. DNA for the CDR3: TGTGCCAGCAGTTTCGGGGTCAATCAGCCCCAGCATTTT.

V usage is TRBV7-9 and J usage is TRBJ2-2; 7 nucleotides match TRBD1. V trimming: 4 bases; J trimming: 4 bases; junction bases outside the gene matches: 3. This CDR3 spans 14 amino acids. CDR1 is SEHNR and CDR2 is FQNEAQ in the germline V gene (reference sequence). CDR3 nucleotide sequence: TGTGCCAGCAGCTACGACAGGGTCACCGGGGAGCTGTTTTTT. Translation gives CASSYDRVTGELFF.

The chain is built from TRBV7-2 and TRBJ2-2; TRBD2 matches at 14 bases. The CDR3 extends over 17 amino acids. The V segment lost 5 bases and the J segment 7 bases; nucleotides outside the gene matches: 9. CDR1 is SGHTA, CDR2 FQGNSA, per germline. The CDR3 loop reads CASSPQTSGGADGELFF. The CDR3, as DNA: TGTGCCAGCAGCCCCCAGACTAGCGGGGGGGCGGACGGGGAGCTGTTTTTT.

V gene TRBV12-5 combines with J gene TRBJ2-7, with unresolved D. CDR3 length: 14 residues. Germline CDR1 LGHNT, CDR2 FRNRAP. Trimming took off 7 bases at V and 4 bases at J, with 17 bases between the two ends. In nucleotides, the CDR3 is TGTGCTAGTGCGCCACTGGAGCACAGATACGAGCAGTACTTC. Amino acid sequence: CASAPLEHRYEQYF.

The gene calls are TRBV7-3 and TRBJ2-1; 7 positions agree with TRBD2. CDR1 and CDR2 from the germline V gene are SGHTA and FQGTGA. This CDR3 spans 14 amino acids. The junction had 7 bases not matched to a gene; V was cut back by 5 bases and J by 6 bases. CDR3 DNA sequence: TGTGCCAGCAGCCTAGGGACTACTCCCAATGAGCAGTTCTTC. This encodes CASSLGTTPNEQFF.

The chain recombines TRBV28 with TRBJ1-5; 9 positions match TRBD1. This CDR3 comprises 13 residues. Losses at the gene ends were 5 bases for V and 6 bases for J; bases not matched to a gene: 2. Germline assignment: CDR1 MDHEN and CDR2 SYDVKM. In DNA, the CDR3 is TGTGCCAGCAGTGGGGGACAGGGTCAGCCCCAGCATTTT. Encoded protein: CASSGGQGQPQHF.

CDR3 amino acids: CASSWGQGLDTQYF. The CDR3 DNA is TGTGCCAGCAGCTGGGGACAGGGGTTAGATACGCAGTATTTT. The chain links TRBV11-1 to TRBJ2-3; 10 nucleotides align to TRBD1. The CDR3 is 14 residues long. Trimming cost V 4 bases and J 5 bases; bases outside gene matches: 3. From germline, CDR1 is SGHAT and CDR2 FQDESV (reference sequence).

CDR3 protein: CASTVRQGEAFF. CDR3 DNA sequence: TGTGCCAGCACCGTTAGACAGGGAGAAGCTTTCTTT. The rearrangement joins TRBV27 to TRBJ1-1; TRBD1 matches at 7 bases. The CDR3 covers 12 residues. From germline, CDR1 is MNHEY and CDR2 SMNVEV (reference sequence). V trimming: 7 bases; J trimming: 8 bases; junction bases outside the gene matches: 7.

V is TRBV4-1 and J is TRBJ1-1; no reliable D call. CDR3 size: 16 residues. Trimming took off 2 bases at V and 1 base at J, with 14 bases between the two ends. Germline V CDR1 and CDR2: MGHRA, YSYEKL. The CDR3 DNA follows: TGCGCCAGCAGCCAATCCCAATCCCCTGGGAACACTGAAGCTTTCTTT. It codes for CASSQSQSPGNTEAFF.

The chain is built from TRBV27 and TRBJ1-1; TRBD1 matches at 8 bases. This CDR3 contains 13 residues. Per germline, CDR1 MNHEY and CDR2 SMNVEV (reference sequence). Trimming took 6 bases from V and 4 from J; bases not matched to a gene: 4. CDR3 in amino acids: CASRTGGGTEAFF. The CDR3 DNA follows: TGTGCCAGCAGAACAGGGGGGGGCACTGAAGCTTTCTTT.

The chain joins TRBV25-1 to TRBJ1-4; 8 bases are a match to TRBD1. This CDR3 spans 15 amino acids. The germline gives CDR1 MGHDK, CDR2 SYGVNS. Trimming cost V 3 bases and J 3 bases; bases outside gene matches: 3. The CDR3 protein is CASSDTGGSNEKLFF. The DNA for the CDR3 is TGTGCCAGCAGTGATACAGGGGGGTCTAATGAAAAACTGTTTTTT.

The gene calls are TRBV6-5 and TRBJ1-2; no clear D. Germline V lookup: CDR1 MNHEY, CDR2 SVGAGI. The CDR3 is made up of 13 amino acids. Between the trimmed V and J ends, which lost 6 bases and 7 bases, there was a span of 15 bases. CDR3 in DNA: TGTGCCAGCAGCCGAAATAACCCAAGTGGCTACACCTTC. This encodes CASSRNNPSGYTF.

The sample holds one count of this clone. The rearrangement joins TRBV6-2 or TRBV6-3 to TRBJ1-5, with D possibly matching TRBD1 (6 bases). V was pared by 4 bases and J by 6 bases, with 13 bases between. The length of the CDR3 is 14 residues. The V gene's germline CDR1 is MNHEY and CDR2 SVGEGT. CDR3 region: CASSFTGSAQPQHF. The CDR3 bases are TGTGCCAGCAGTTTTACAGGGTCGGCTCAGCCCCAGCATTTT.

J is TRBJ1-5 and V is TRBV3-1 (or the pseudogene TRBV3-2); 8 bases align to TRBD1. Unmatched junction bases numbered 13, after V lost 4 bases and J lost 5 bases. Germline values: CDR1 LGHDT, CDR2 YNNKEL (reference sequence). The CDR3 has 17 amino acids. The CDR3, as DNA: TGTGCCAGCAGCCTGGGGGGGGCAGGGGGACAGGATCAGCCCCAGCATTTT. Protein: CASSLGGAGGQDQPQHF.

This sequence joins TRBV5-1 and TRBJ2-5, with D perhaps matching TRBD2 (6 bases). The CDR3 runs 14 residues. Trimming stripped 4 bases from V and 2 bases from J, with 12 bases between. Germline V CDR1 and CDR2: SGHRS, YFSETQ. The CDR3 is CASSPPRGQETQYF. The CDR3 nucleotides read TGCGCCAGCAGCCCCCCACGGGGGCAAGAGACCCAGTACTTC.

The table lists this clone with a count of one. The chain carries TRBV7-2 and TRBJ1-5; D not certain. V gave up 3 bases and J gave up 2 bases, with 5 bases separating them. Germline CDR1 SGHTA, CDR2 FQGNSA. CDR3 length: 13 amino acids. The CDR3 loop reads CASSLFGNQPQHF. The CDR3 coding sequence is TGTGCCAGCAGCTTGTTTGGCAATCAGCCCCAGCATTTT.

V is TRBV5-6 and J is TRBJ2-7; TRBD1 aligns across 12 bases. The junction had 11 bases not matched to a gene; V was cut back by 4 bases and J by 3 bases. This CDR3 contains 17 residues. Germline V gene sequence: CDR1 SGHDT, CDR2 YYEEEE. The CDR3, as DNA: TGTGCCAGCAGCACCGGGACAGGGGGCCGGCTAAACTACGAGCAGTACTTC. This codes for CASSTGTGGRLNYEQYF. Complete variable domain (other parts from reference TRBV5-6 and TRBJ2-7): DAGVTQSPTHLIKTRGQQVTLRCSPKSGHDTVSWYQQALGQGPQFIFQYYEEEERQRGNFPDRFSGHQFPNYSSELNVNALLLGDSALYLCASSTGTGGRLNYEQYFGPGTRLTVT.

This clone appeared once. The rearrangement links TRBV6-5 to TRBJ1-2; the D is unclear. The CDR3 runs 15 residues. From germline, CDR1 is MNHEY and CDR2 SVGAGI. Trimming pared 0 bases from V and 4 bases from J, leaving 12 bases between. The CDR3 sequence is CASSYSPDPAYGYTF. The CDR3 DNA reads TGTGCCAGCAGTTACTCTCCCGATCCGGCCTATGGCTACACCTTC.

CDR3 DNA sequence: TGTGCCAGCAGCCAAGAGGGCCGGGGACAGGGGACCTACGAGCAGTACTTC. Protein: CASSQEGRGQGTYEQYF. The J gene is TRBJ2-7, the V gene TRBV14, with TRBD1 matching over 10 bases. This CDR3 has 17 residues. Germline V gene data show CDR1 as SGHDN and CDR2 as FVKESK. Germline trimming cut 0 bases from V and 2 bases from J; bases unmatched to any gene: 7.

The V gene is TRBV19, the J gene TRBJ2-5, with D tentatively TRBD2 (7 bases). Germline V gene lookup returns CDR1 LNHDA and CDR2 SQIVND (reference sequence). This CDR3 comprises 14 residues. With 4 bases removed from V and 5 bases from J, the gap between germline ends came to 14 bases. This chain's CDR3 is CASSKGEGFETQYF. In nucleotides, the CDR3 is TGTGCCAGTAGTAAGGGGGAGGGTTTCGAGACCCAGTACTTC.

This clone was recorded only once. The genes are TRBV9 and TRBJ1-1; TRBD1 is a possible D gene (5 bases). V was pared by 1 base and J by 1 base, with 5 bases between. Germline loops: CDR1 SGDLS, CDR2 YYNGEE. The CDR3 sequence is 13 residues long. The CDR3 DNA sequence: TGTGCCAGCAGCGTACAGGGGAACACTGAAGCTTTCTTT. As protein: CASSVQGNTEAFF.